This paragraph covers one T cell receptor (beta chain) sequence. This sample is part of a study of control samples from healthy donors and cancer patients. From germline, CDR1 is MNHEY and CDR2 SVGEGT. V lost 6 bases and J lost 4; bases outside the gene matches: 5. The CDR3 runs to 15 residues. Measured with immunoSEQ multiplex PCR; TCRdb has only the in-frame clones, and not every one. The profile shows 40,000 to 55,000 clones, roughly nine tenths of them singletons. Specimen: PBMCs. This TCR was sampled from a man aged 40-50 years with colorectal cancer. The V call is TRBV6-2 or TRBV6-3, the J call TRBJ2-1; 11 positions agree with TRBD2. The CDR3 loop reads CASSLRLAGYNEQFF. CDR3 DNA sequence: TGTGCCAGCAGCCTCCGACTAGCGGGGTACAATGAGCAGTTCTTC.